These T cell receptor beta chains were read from a single sample in a study of blood T cell repertoires in COVID-19. The table came from immunoSEQ multiplex PCR; TCRdb's copy has only in-frame clones and leaves some out. The sample shows more than 300,000 clones, approximately 85% of them seen only once. Sequenced material: peripheral blood. These receptors were collected from a woman between 45 and 60 years old with acute or convalescent COVID-19. Both conserved end residues are part of each CDR3. D genes are given only for firm matches. A row's size may be missing; if present it is once, few, many or a size class.

TRBJ2-5 | TRBD2 | TRBV4-2 | NA | CASRGSGSVETQYF | TGTGCCAGCAGAGGTAGCGGGAGTGTAGAGACCCAGTACTTC
TRBJ2-7 | NA | TRBV28 | NA | CASSSSYSEQYF | TGTGCCAGCAGTTCCTCATACAGCGAGCAGTACTTC
TRBJ2-2 | NA | TRBV7-7 | NA | CASSLVRAGQATGELFF | TGTGCCAGCAGCTTAGTTAGGGCAGGGCAGGCCACCGGGGAGCTGTTTTTT
TRBJ1-5 | NA | TRBV27 | NA | CASRVGGRNQPQHF | TGTGCCAGCAGGGTCGGGGGGAGAAATCAGCCCCAGCATTTT
TRBJ1-5 | NA | TRBV19 | NA | CASSARGSSNQPQHF | TGTGCCAGTAGTGCCAGGGGAAGCAGCAATCAGCCCCAGCATTTT
TRBJ2-7 | TRBD2 | TRBV7-2 | NA | CASSLGVAGGSYEQYF | TGTGCCAGCAGCTTAGGGGTAGCGGGAGGTAGTTACGAGCAGTACTTC
TRBJ2-5 | NA | TRBV9 | NA | CASSVAMGSRQETQYF | TGTGCCAGCAGCGTAGCTATGGGGAGTCGGCAAGAGACCCAGTACTTC
TRBJ1-6 | NA | TRBV9 | few | CASSGDLGNSPLHF | TGTGCCAGCAGCGGCGACCTGGGCAATTCACCCCTCCACTTT
TRBJ1-5 | TRBD1 | TRBV19 | NA | CASSTVGQFNQPQHF | TGTGCCAGTAGTACAGTGGGACAGTTCAATCAGCCCCAGCATTTT
TRBJ2-1 | TRBD1 | TRBV28 | NA | CASSFSRGLSSYNEQFF | TGTGCCAGCAGTTTTTCCAGGGGGCTTAGCTCCTACAATGAGCAGTTCTTC
TRBJ1-6 | TRBD1 | TRBV9 | NA | CASSTRDRVWTPLHF | TGTGCCAGCAGCACCCGGGACAGGGTATGGACACCCCTCCACTTT
TRBJ2-5 | TRBD1 | TRBV11-1 | NA | CASSLTGVETQYF | TGTGCCAGCAGCTTAACAGGGGTCGAGACCCAGTACTTC
TRBJ2-5 | NA | TRBV27 | NA | CASSHPRETQYF | TGTGCCAGCAGTCACCCCCGGGAGACCCAGTACTTC
TRBJ1-2 | TRBD1 | TRBV27 | once | CASSLTRQGARGYTF | TGTGCCAGCAGTCTAACTCGACAGGGGGCGCGGGGCTACACCTTC
TRBJ1-4 | NA | TRBV4-1 | NA | CASSQGREQTNEKLFF | TGCGCCAGCAGCCAAGGGAGGGAGCAGACTAATGAAAAACTGTTTTTT
TRBJ1-3 | NA | TRBV28 | NA | CASSSRGGSGNTIYF | TGTGCCAGCAGTTCCCGGGGGGGTTCTGGAAACACCATATATTTT
TRBJ2-4 | NA | TRBV4-1 | few | CASSQDPGTRGAKNIQYF | TGCGCCAGCAGCCAAGATCCCGGGACTCGAGGGGCCAAAAACATTCAGTACTTC
TRBJ2-1 | NA | TRBV11-1 | once | CASGAYNEQFF | TGTGCCAGCGGAGCCTACAATGAGCAGTTCTTC
TRBJ1-2 | TRBD1 | TRBV29-1 | once | CSVAPGQGYYGYTF | TGCAGCGTTGCTCCGGGACAGGGGTACTATGGCTACACCTTC
TRBJ2-1 | TRBD2 | TRBV9 | NA | CASSVSTSGGRYNEQFF | TGTGCCAGCAGCGTCTCCACTAGCGGGGGCCGATACAATGAGCAGTTCTTC
TRBJ2-1 | TRBD2 | TRBV4-3 | NA | CASSQDLSGRIEQFF | TGCGCCAGCAGCCAAGATCTCAGCGGGAGGATAGAGCAGTTCTTC
TRBJ2-3 | NA | TRBV6-2/TRBV6-3 | NA | CASSYRLTDTQYF | TGTGCCAGCAGTTACAGACTCACAGATACGCAGTATTTT
TRBJ2-7 | TRBD2 | TRBV24-1 | NA | CATGGSGYEQYF | TGTGCCACCGGCGGGAGTGGATACGAGCAGTACTTC
TRBJ2-1 | TRBD2 | TRBV5-1 | NA | CASSHGLAGNEQFF | TGCGCCAGCAGCCATGGACTAGCGGGAAATGAGCAGTTCTTC
TRBJ2-4 | TRBD1 | TRBV7-8 | NA | CASSLVAGGTKNIQYF | TGTGCCAGCAGCTTAGTGGCAGGGGGAACCAAAAACATTCAGTACTTC
TRBJ2-3 | NA | TRBV28 | NA | CASSRIGAGADTQYF | TGTGCCAGCAGTCGAATCGGGGCAGGGGCAGATACGCAGTATTTT
TRBJ2-1 | TRBD2 | TRBV30 | NA | CAWSYYSGSLNNEQFF | TGTGCCTGGAGTTACTATAGCGGGAGTCTGAACAATGAGCAGTTCTTC
TRBJ2-1 | TRBD2 | TRBV11-2 | NA | CASSLAGGSYNEQFF | TGTGCCAGCAGCCTAGCGGGAGGGTCCTACAATGAGCAGTTCTTC
TRBJ1-5 | TRBD1 | TRBV28 | NA | CASRGGTEVQPQHF | TGTGCCAGCAGAGGGGGGACAGAAGTTCAGCCCCAGCATTTT
TRBJ1-5 | NA | TRBV27 | NA | CASSLIGQGNQPQHF | TGTGCCAGCAGTTTAATTGGGCAGGGCAATCAGCCCCAGCATTTT
TRBJ1-4 | TRBD1 | TRBV5-8 | NA | CASSLGDRGQEKLFF | TGTGCCAGCAGCTTAGGGGACAGGGGGCAAGAAAAACTGTTTTTT
TRBJ2-7 | TRBD2 | TRBV9 | few | CASSLSGRLDEQYF | TGTGCCAGCAGCTTAAGCGGGAGGCTCGACGAGCAGTACTTC
TRBJ2-7 | NA | TRBV7-3 | NA | CASSLRRDNEQYF | TGTGCCAGCAGCCTTCGGCGGGATAACGAGCAGTACTTC
TRBJ1-5 | NA | TRBV5-8 | NA | CASSHHSPVVGQPQHF | TGTGCCAGCAGCCATCACAGCCCCGTAGTTGGTCAGCCCCAGCATTTT
TRBJ1-4 | NA | TRBV3-1/TRBV3-2 | NA | CASSQEPGIIEKLFF | TGTGCCAGCAGCCAAGAACCAGGGATTATTGAAAAACTGTTTTTT
TRBJ2-4 | TRBD1 | TRBV29-1 | NA | CSVLLGQGKNIQYF | TGCAGCGTTCTATTGGGACAGGGGAAAAACATTCAGTACTTC
TRBJ2-3 | TRBD1 | TRBV9 | once | CASTRGDRGLDTQYF | TGTGCCAGCACCAGGGGGGACAGGGGGCTCGATACGCAGTATTTT
TRBJ2-7 | NA | TRBV29-1 | NA | CSVELRVDEQYF | TGCAGCGTTGAACTCAGGGTAGACGAGCAGTACTTC
TRBJ2-1 | TRBD1 | TRBV7-9 | NA | CASILGTGQGRNEQFF | TGTGCCAGCATTCTGGGTACAGGACAGGGGAGGAATGAGCAGTTCTTC
TRBJ2-1 | TRBD1 | TRBV18 | NA | CASSRYRDRGFDEQFF | TGTGCCAGCTCGCGGTACCGGGACAGGGGTTTCGATGAGCAGTTCTTC
TRBJ1-5 | NA | TRBV2 | once | CASSVDRNQPQHF | TGTGCCAGCAGTGTCGACAGGAATCAGCCCCAGCATTTT
TRBJ2-7 | NA | TRBV11-1 | NA | CASSPRWAGKEDEQYF | TGTGCCAGCAGCCCTAGATGGGCTGGTAAGGAGGACGAGCAGTACTTC
TRBJ1-2 | NA | TRBV7-2 | NA | CASSSQNNYGYTF | TGTGCCAGCAGTTCCCAGAACAACTATGGCTACACCTTC
TRBJ2-2 | NA | TRBV4-1 | NA | CASSQRQNTGELFF | TGCGCCAGCAGCCAAAGACAAAACACCGGGGAGCTGTTTTTT
TRBJ1-1 | NA | TRBV29-1 | NA | CSVEERQIVTEAFF | TGCAGCGTTGAAGAACGACAGATTGTCACTGAAGCTTTCTTT
TRBJ2-3 | TRBD2 | TRBV10-3 | once | CAISPPSGRGGSSTDTQYF | TGTGCCATCAGTCCTCCGAGCGGGAGGGGGGGTAGTAGCACAGATACGCAGTATTTT
TRBJ1-1 | NA | TRBV13 | NA | CASSSVGGGTEAFF | TGTGCCAGCAGCTCGGTGGGGGGAGGTACTGAAGCTTTCTTT
TRBJ2-7 | NA | TRBV28 | NA | CASTGAYRAGISYEQYF | TGTGCCAGCACAGGAGCTTATAGGGCGGGGATCTCCTACGAGCAGTACTTC